This T cell receptor (beta chain) was retrieved from a study of blood T cells in healthy people across ages. Alongside a J-beta primer mix, a sample-barcoded 5' primer served in a second PCR lasting roughly 7 to 11 cycles. TCRdb reprocessed the 5' RACE reads with MiXCR, giving one entry per CDR3 protein. The table includes about 600,000 distinct CDR3 sequences, 40% to 50% detected once. There were healthy Caucasian individuals from Russia, aged about 6 to 100, serving as donors. Peripheral blood, about 9.3 milliliters per donor, was collected. This clonotype was counted only a few times. Sequenced input: blood. This TCR was sampled from a man older than 75 in good health.

The CDR3 sequence: CASSLVRAGLEQYF. CDR3 coding DNA: TGCGCCAGCAGCTTGGTCAGGGCCGGCCTAGAGCAGTACTTC. This chain joins TRBV5-1 and TRBJ2-7; TRBD1 might be the D (5 bases). Germline V gene lookup returns CDR1 SGHRS and CDR2 YFSETQ. The CDR3 sequence is 14 residues long. Trimming left V 0 bases short and J 7 bases short, with 14 bases between.